The source of this T cell receptor beta chain is a study of cytomegalovirus exposure and HLA in healthy donors. The length of the CDR3 is 14 residues. Germline V gene lookup returns CDR1 GTSNPN and CDR2 SVGIG (reference sequence). With 0 bases removed from V and 3 bases from J, the gap between germline ends came to 11 bases. With respect to this clone: Its cognate antigen is unknown.

Points from the study as a whole: A later analysis by the authors found several of the most significant clusters apparently linked to common viral pathogens.

PCR primers comprised 60 Vbeta and 13 Jbeta primers. Sequenced by immunoSEQ multiplex PCR; TCRdb stores in-frame clones only, minus some. Of about 200,000 clones listed, 60% to 80% were seen once; the top ten hold roughly 2%. The chain uses TRBV30 and TRBJ1-1, with D tentatively TRBD1 (5 bases). Specimen: PBMCs. This clonotype was sampled from a man aged 18 to 35 in good health and CMV-seronegative. The CDR3 nucleotides read TGTGCCTGGAGTGTAGGGGTGCGGTACACTGAAGCTTTCTTT. Protein: CAWSVGVRYTEAFF.